This T cell receptor (beta chain) is from a study of Graves' ophthalmopathy and Graves' hyperthyroidism. Where ophthalmopathy was present, donors had moderate-to-severe activity, CAS ≥3, NOSPECS ≥4 and duration under 3 months. PBMCs were isolated by Ficoll-Paque density gradient centrifugation, using over 9.5 ml of fresh peripheral blood as the starting material. This CDR3 comprises 11 residues. Germline V lookup: CDR1 SQVTM, CDR2 ANQGSEA. V trimming: 6 bases; J trimming: 7 bases; junction bases outside the gene matches: 4. Of note for this clonotype: No antigen is known for it. This may be a read error: a much more frequent sequence differs by one nucleotide.

Study-wide findings and caveats: A majority of expanded thyroid clonotypes exceeding 0.001 frequency were likewise present in blood.

Scientists amplified the TCR beta CDR3 regions from RNA transcripts. HTBI primers were employed in first-round RT-PCR, then a second-round multiplex PCR followed. Each CDR3 protein gets one entry after TCRdb re-called the multiplex PCR reads with MiXCR. The sample carries about 240,000 distinct CDR3 sequences, about 47% recorded once. The V call is TRBV29-1, the J call TRBJ1-2; 8 nucleotides align to TRBD1. The TCR was taken from an adult man with Graves' ophthalmopathy. Source material: peripheral blood. CDR3 sequence: CSVQGAGGYTF. In DNA form, the CDR3 reads TGCAGCGTCCAGGGGGCTGGTGGCTACACCTTC.